One and the same sample provided the 10 T cell receptor beta chains below, sequenced in a study of CXCR3-negative and CXCR3-positive naive CD8 T cells. UMI-labeled 5' RACE yielded the TRB cDNA libraries. TCRdb reanalyzed the 5' RACE reads, giving one entry per CDR3 protein sequence and no DNA. In total, the table holds approximately 52,000 distinct CDR3 sequences. Sequenced material: memory CD8+ T cells from blood. The receptors derive from a human donor in good health. Some clones in this sample may be carry-over from other donors' samples.

The chain employs TRBV27 and TRBJ2-1; TCRdb selects TRBD2, and the lack of DNA leaves this call unchecked. This CDR3 has 16 amino acids. In germline, CDR1 is MNHEY, CDR2 SMNVEV (reference sequence). CDR3 loop: CASSRTSGAMGNEQFF.

The chain joins TRBV7-9 to TRBJ1-2; TCRdb's D gene call, TRBD1, goes unchecked for lack of DNA. This CDR3 region has 17 residues. Looked up from germline, CDR1 is SEHNR and CDR2 is FQNEAQ (reference sequence). Here the CDR3 reads CASSPLTLTGTEYGYTF. Supplemented by reference TRBV7-9 and TRBJ1-2, the full variable domain reads DTGVSQNPRHKITKRGQNVTFRCDPISEHNRLYWYRQTLGQGPEFLTYFQNEAQLEKSRLLSDRFSAERPKGSFSTLEIQRTEQGDSAMYLCASSPLTLTGTEYGYTFGSGTRLTVV.

The chain has TRBV7-9 and TRBJ1-5; TCRdb gives TRBD1 as the D gene, but with no DNA this cannot be confirmed. This CDR3 has 15 residues. Germline V gene sequence: CDR1 SEHNR, CDR2 FQNEAQ (reference sequence). The CDR3 loop is CASSSGQGADQPQHF.

The chain uses TRBV6-2 or TRBV6-3 and TRBJ2-7; TCRdb's D call, TRBD1, is unchecked because there is no DNA. CDR1 is MNHEY and CDR2 is SVGEGT in the germline V gene. The CDR3 totals 16 residues. CDR3 sequence: CASSYSSGTGGYEQYF.

V gene TRBV28 combines with J gene TRBJ2-3; TCRdb reports TRBD1, a call that lacks DNA to check it against. Germline V gene lookup returns CDR1 MDHEN and CDR2 SYDVKM. This CDR3 spans 16 amino acids. The CDR3 here is CASSLPPRDITDTQYF.

The chain has TRBV20-1 and TRBJ1-1. Germline-derived CDR1 and CDR2 are DFQATT and SNEGSKA (reference sequence). The CDR3 runs 16 residues. This chain's CDR3 is CSARGLLDEVNTEAFF.

The chain couples TRBV28 to TRBJ2-1; TCRdb lists TRBD2, though no DNA is available to test this call. The CDR3 covers 11 residues. Germline assignment: CDR1 MDHEN and CDR2 SYDVKM. The CDR3 protein is CASRFGTSMFF. Looking up the rest from reference TRBV28 and TRBJ2-1 gives the full variable domain: DVKVTQSSRYLVKRTGEKVFLECVQDMDHENMFWYRQDPGLGLRLIYFSYDVKMKEKGDIPEGYSVSREKKERFSLILESASTNQTSMYLCASRFGTSMFFGPGTRLTVL.

The chain uses TRBV20-1 and TRBJ1-1; TCRdb designates TRBD1, a call that cannot be tested without DNA. Germline CDR1 and CDR2: DFQATT and SNEGSKA (reference sequence). The CDR3 loop spans 14 amino acids. CDR3: CSAQTTDRTTEAFF.

The chain has TRBV7-2 and TRBJ2-7; TCRdb reports TRBD1, a call that lacks DNA to check it against. This CDR3 is built from 14 residues. The germline CDR1 and CDR2 sequences are SGHTA and FQGNSA. The CDR3 here is CAIPGGTDFYEQYF. Filled out from reference TRBV7-2 and TRBJ2-7, the complete variable domain reads GAGVSQSPSNKVTEKGKDVELRCDPISGHTALYWYRQSLGQGLEFLIYFQGNSAPDKSGLPSDRFSAERTGGSVSTLTIQRTQQEDSAVYLCAIPGGTDFYEQYFGPGTRLTVT.

This rearrangement joins TRBV28 to TRBJ2-1. CDR3 length equals 14 residues. Germline V lookup: CDR1 MDHEN, CDR2 SYDVKM. CDR3: CASSLAIGSREQFF. Using reference TRBV28 and TRBJ2-1 for the parts outside the CDR3, the full variable domain is DVKVTQSSRYLVKRTGEKVFLECVQDMDHENMFWYRQDPGLGLRLIYFSYDVKMKEKGDIPEGYSVSREKKERFSLILESASTNQTSMYLCASSLAIGSREQFFGPGTRLTVL.